The rows below give T cell receptor beta chains drawn from one sample of a study of blood T cell repertoires in COVID-19. Profiled with immunoSEQ multiplex PCR; TCRdb holds only in-frame clones, not every one. The sample has tens of thousands of clones, around 83% seen once. The source material was peripheral blood. The receptors come from a woman aged 55-69 years with acute or convalescent COVID-19. CDR3s include the opening cysteine and the closing phenylalanine or tryptophan. The D gene is left open where the match is weak. For some rows the clone size is stated as once, few or many, or as a class when expanded; others skip it.

TRBV18	-	TRBJ2-3	TRBD2	TGTGCCAGCTCACCAGCGGGGGGCCGCACAGATACGCAGTATTTT	CASSPAGGRTDTQYF
TRBV6-5	-	TRBJ2-2	-	TGTGCCACCTACAGACAGGCCACCGGGGAGCTGTTTTTT	CATYRQATGELFF
TRBV6-5	-	TRBJ1-5	-	TGTGCCAGCAGGCGACAGCCAAATAGCAATCAGCCCCAGCATTTT	CASRRQPNSNQPQHF
TRBV7-9	-	TRBJ2-5	-	TGTGCCAGCTCTGGCGGTTGGACACCAGTGGCCCAGTACTTC	CASSGGWTPVAQYF
TRBV5-5	-	TRBJ1-5	-	TGTGCCAGCAGCTTGGCCACGGACGCGGGACAGCCCCAGCATTTT	CASSLATDAGQPQHF
TRBV5-1	-	TRBJ1-6	TRBD1	TGCGCCAGCAGCCCGGACAGGGGAGATTCACCCCTCCACTTT	CASSPDRGDSPLHF
TRBV6-1	-	TRBJ1-2	-	TGTGCCAGCAGTGAAGACCCTAAAAGTAGCTACACCTTC	CASSEDPKSSYTF
TRBV29-1	-	TRBJ1-1	TRBD1	TGCAGCGTTGGGACAGGGAACACTGAAGCTTTCTTT	CSVGTGNTEAFF
TRBV5-4	-	TRBJ2-3	-	TGTGCCAGCAGCCCATTCGGTAGCGCAGATACGCAGTATTTT	CASSPFGSADTQYF
TRBV21-1	once	TRBJ2-5	-	TGTGCCAGCAGCAAAGAGGTGCGGGGGCGAGAGACCCAGTACTTC	CASSKEVRGRETQYF
TRBV11-2	-	TRBJ2-1	-	TGTGCCAGCAGCTTAGATTCACTAGTTATAGTAAATGAGCAGTTCTTC	CASSLDSLVIVNEQFF
TRBV19	once	TRBJ1-1	TRBD1	TGTGCCAGTACTTTCCAGCCTGGGACAGGGGGCACTGAAGCTTTCTTT	CASTFQPGTGGTEAFF
TRBV5-1	-	TRBJ2-7	-	TGCGCCAGCAGCTTCTCCCCGTTACCAGGGGCGGGTCGGGGCATACCCAACGAGCAGTACTTC	CASSFSPLPGAGRGIPNEQYF
TRBV9	-	TRBJ1-1	TRBD1	TGTGCCAGCAGCTCATACAGGGGGCGAGTCACTGAAGCTTTCTTT	CASSSYRGRVTEAFF
TRBV6-5	few	TRBJ1-1	-	TGTGCCAGCAGTTACGTGGGGGGCACTGAAGCTTTCTTT	CASSYVGGTEAFF
TRBV5-6	-	TRBJ1-2	TRBD1	TGTGCCAGCAGCCGGATGACAGGGGAAGGGGGCTACACCTTC	CASSRMTGEGGYTF
TRBV19	-	TRBJ1-5	TRBD1	TGTGCCAGTAGTGCTCCCGGGACAGGGATTAGCAATCAGCCCCAGCATTTT	CASSAPGTGISNQPQHF
TRBV12-3/TRBV12-4	once	TRBJ2-3	-	TGTGCCAGCACCCCCATCGGGGATACGCAGTATTTT	CASTPIGDTQYF
TRBV2	-	TRBJ1-2	-	TGTGCCAGCAGACTCACAGGTGACTATGGCTACACCTTC	CASRLTGDYGYTF
TRBV30	-	TRBJ1-4	TRBD1	TGTGCCTGGACCAGGGGGGAACGTAATGAAAAACTGTTTTTT	CAWTRGERNEKLFF
TRBV7-3	-	TRBJ2-3	-	TGTGCCAGCAGCTTGGGGACTGGCACAGATACGCAGTATTTT	CASSLGTGTDTQYF
TRBV3-1/TRBV3-2	-	TRBJ1-5	-	TGTGCCAGCAGCCAAGGCGTAGAGAGCAATCAGCCCCAGCATTTT	CASSQGVESNQPQHF
TRBV15	-	TRBJ1-6	TRBD1	TGTGCCACCGGGACAGGATTCTATAATTCACCCCTCCACTTT	CATGTGFYNSPLHF
TRBV7-9	-	TRBJ2-7	-	TGTGCCAGCAGCTTAGAGGGGGTCTCCTACGAGCAGTACTTC	CASSLEGVSYEQYF
TRBV27	-	TRBJ2-6	TRBD1	TGTGCCAGCAGCTTGACAGGGCCCGCTGGAGCCAACGTCCTGACTTTC	CASSLTGPAGANVLTF
TRBV1	-	TRBJ2-1	-	TGCACCAGCAGCCAGACTAGCGGGGGGACCAATGAGCAGTTCTTC	CTSSQTSGGTNEQFF
TRBV24-1	-	TRBJ1-2	TRBD1	TGTGCCACCAGTGATTTGTGGGACAGAACCCAGGATGGCTACACCTTC	CATSDLWDRTQDGYTF
TRBV6-5	-	TRBJ1-2	-	TGTGCCAGCAGTCACGGCAGGAACTATGGCTACACCTTC	CASSHGRNYGYTF
TRBV24-1	-	TRBJ1-5	-	TGTGCCACCAGTGATTTGGACACCAATCAGCCCCAGCATTTT	CATSDLDTNQPQHF
TRBV29-1	-	TRBJ1-1	-	TGCAGCGTTGAAAGTGGGGGGGGGACTGAAGCTTTCTTT	CSVESGGGTEAFF
TRBV5-1	-	TRBJ1-6	TRBD1	TGCGCCAGCAGCTTGACAGGGGAGAGTTCACCCCTCCACTTT	CASSLTGESSPLHF
TRBV18	-	TRBJ2-5	TRBD1	TGTGCCAGCTCATCGCGAGGGGGCGGAGAGACCCAGTACTTC	CASSSRGGGETQYF
TRBV19	-	TRBJ1-5	TRBD1	TGTGCCAGTAGTATTAAACAGGGGGCAAGCAATCAGCCCCAGCATTTT	CASSIKQGASNQPQHF
TRBV5-1	-	TRBJ1-1	-	TGCGCCAGCAGCTCCGGACAGCTCCTAATGAACACTGAAGCTTTCTTT	CASSSGQLLMNTEAFF
TRBV20-1	-	TRBJ2-7	-	TGCAGTGCTAGCCCTAAACAGGAGCAGTACTTC	CSASPKQEQYF
TRBV5-4	few	TRBJ2-7	TRBD2	TGTGCCAGCAGCCGGGGGGGACTCTCCTACGAGCAGTACTTC	CASSRGGLSYEQYF
TRBV29-1	-	TRBJ1-2	-	TGCAGCGTTGTAAAGGGGGGGAGGGGTGGCTACACCTTC	CSVVKGGRGGYTF
TRBV11-1	once	TRBJ2-3	-	TGTGCCAGCAGCCCCCCGGGACTTAGCACAGATACGCAGTATTTT	CASSPPGLSTDTQYF
TRBV5-5	-	TRBJ1-2	-	TGTGCCAGCACCCGGGGGGGGCGTCTTAACTATGGCTACACCTTC	CASTRGGRLNYGYTF
TRBV7-9	-	TRBJ1-1	-	TGTGCCAGCAGCTTAAGTTTTCGGACTGAAGCTTTCTTT	CASSLSFRTEAFF
TRBV9	-	TRBJ2-2	-	TGTGCCAGCAGCCCTGGACGGGGGGCCAAGAACACCGGGGAGCTGTTTTTT	CASSPGRGAKNTGELFF
TRBV7-4	-	TRBJ2-3	TRBD2	TGTGCCAGCAGCTTCAAAGGTGGTAGCGGGGGGGCTCTCATCGGCGCCGGTACGCAGTATTTT	CASSFKGGSGGALIGAGTQYF
TRBV5-4	-	TRBJ2-2	-	TGTGCCAGCAGCTTGGTATGGAACACCGGGGAGCTGTTTTTT	CASSLVWNTGELFF